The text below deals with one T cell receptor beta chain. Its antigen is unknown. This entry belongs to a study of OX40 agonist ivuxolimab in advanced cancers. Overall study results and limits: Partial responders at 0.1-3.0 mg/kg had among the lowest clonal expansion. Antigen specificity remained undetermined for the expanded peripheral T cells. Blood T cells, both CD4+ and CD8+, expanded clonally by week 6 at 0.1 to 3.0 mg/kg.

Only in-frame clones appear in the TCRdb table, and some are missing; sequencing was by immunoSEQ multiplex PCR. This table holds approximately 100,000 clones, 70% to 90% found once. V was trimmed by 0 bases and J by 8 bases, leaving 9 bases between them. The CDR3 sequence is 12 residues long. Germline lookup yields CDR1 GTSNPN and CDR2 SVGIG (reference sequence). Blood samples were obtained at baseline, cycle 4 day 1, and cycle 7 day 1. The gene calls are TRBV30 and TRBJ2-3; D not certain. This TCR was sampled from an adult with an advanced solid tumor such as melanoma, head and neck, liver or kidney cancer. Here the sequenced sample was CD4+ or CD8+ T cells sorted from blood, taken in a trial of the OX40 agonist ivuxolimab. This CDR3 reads CAWSVLRGTQYF. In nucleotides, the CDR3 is TGTGCCTGGAGTGTATTGCGAGGTACGCAGTATTTT.